These 23 T cell receptor beta chains share one sample of origin, sequenced in a study of T cell clonality in common variable immunodeficiency (dated by TCRdb to the mid-2010s). Antigens for these TCRs are unknown. Overall results and qualifications from the work: CVID TCRbeta sequences were reported to have fewer deletions and N-nucleotide insertions and to lack highly modified clones with 13 or more V deletions.

The library was made by the immunoSEQ multiplex PCR assay. TCRdb's version of the immuneACCESS table is confined to in-frame rearrangements and falls short of the full clone set. An unresolved V gene accounts for under half of the shortfall where checked; the remainder is of unknown origin. The table puts around 10,000 clones in this sample, none counted just once. Approximately 5.7% of the sample is held by the ten biggest clonotypes. Sequencing was carried out using peripheral blood mononuclear cells. These receptors came from a human donor with common variable immunodeficiency.

Only a few counts were recorded for this clone. From the germline J gene comes the end of the CDR3, since the read stops 3 residues before it. The chain joins TRBV19 to TRBJ1-2; D unresolved. The CDR3 is 11 residues long. Per germline, CDR1 LNHDA and CDR2 SQIVND (reference sequence). With 5 bases removed from V and 7 bases from J, the gap between germline ends came to 8 bases. This CDR3 reads CASSPGLGYTF. The covered CDR3 bases are TGTGCCAGTAGTCCGGGTCTTGGC.

This clone was seen only a few times. The read comes to an end 3 residues before the CDR3 does, leaving the germline J gene to fill in the end. This chain uses TRBV6-2 or TRBV6-3 with TRBJ2-7, with 9 bases lining up with TRBD2. Per the germline V gene, CDR1 is MNHEY and CDR2 is SVGEGT. The CDR3 sequence is 15 residues long. V was clipped by 5 bases and J by 1 base; unmatched bases: 6. The CDR3: CASSRVAGESYEQYF. The CDR3 DNA, read in part, is TGTGCCAGCAGTAGGGTAGCGGGAGAATCCTACGAG.

In this sample, this clone turned up a few times. The read terminates 3 residues ahead of where the CDR3 ends, so the germline J gene completes it. The chain is built from TRBV7-9 and TRBJ2-5; perhaps TRBD1 as D (5 bases). With 6 bases removed from V and 4 bases from J, the gap between germline ends came to 15 bases. This CDR3 is 14 amino acids long. Germline assignment: CDR1 SEHNR and CDR2 FQNEAQ (reference sequence). The covered CDR3 bases are TGTGCCAGCAGTTTACTGGACAAGAGAGAGACC. This sequence encodes CASSLLDKRET. The full CDR3 protein reads CASSLLDKRETQYF. Combining the CDR3 with reference TRBV7-9 and TRBJ2-5 gives the whole variable domain DTGVSQNPRHKITKRGQNVTFRCDPISEHNRLYWYRQTLGQGPEFLTYFQNEAQLEKSRLLSDRFSAERPKGSFSTLEIQRTEQGDSAMYLCASSLLDKRETQYFGPGTRLLVL.

A note on this clone: Read coverage stops 3 residues before the CDR3 terminus; the germline J gene supplies the remainder. The J gene is TRBJ2-5, the V gene TRBV18, with D possibly TRBD2 on 6 matching bases. V was shortened by 0 bases and J by 3 bases, with 8 bases between the two germline ends. Germline CDR1 KGHSH, CDR2 LQKENI. CDR3 length: 14 residues. The CDR3: CASSPPSGEETQYF. Partial CDR3 DNA: TGTGCCAGCTCACCACCTTCGGGGGAAGAGACC.

As to this clone: The read terminates 3 residues ahead of where the CDR3 ends, so the germline J gene completes it. The chain employs TRBV6-1 and TRBJ2-5; no clear D. Between the trimmed V and J ends, which lost 4 bases and 7 bases, there was a span of 13 bases. Germline CDR1 is MNHNS and CDR2 is SASEGT. The CDR3 is made up of 13 amino acids. The CDR3 is CASSVGKLGTQYF. The DNA read from the CDR3 is TGTGCCAGCAGTGTGGGCAAACTGGGGACC.

This clone was found a few times. The read ends 3 residues early relative to the CDR3; the germline J gene fills the gap. V gene TRBV7-3 combines with J gene TRBJ1-5; D remains ambiguous. CDR1 is SGHTA, CDR2 FQGTGA, per germline. V lost 0 bases and J lost 6, with 6 bases in between. The length of the CDR3 is 13 residues. CDR3 bases read: TGTGCCAGCAGCTTAACTGGCAGTCAGCCC. Translated: CASSLTGSQP. The full CDR3 sequence reads CASSLTGSQPQHF.

With regard to this clone: The sequenced fragment ends 3 residues before the CDR3 boundary, so the rest is inferred from the germline J gene. The chain employs TRBV19 and TRBJ2-3; 9 positions match TRBD2. Per germline, CDR1 LNHDA and CDR2 SQIVND (reference sequence). The CDR3 sequence is 19 residues long. V was clipped by 4 bases and J by 1 base; unmatched bases: 15. CDR3 loop: CASSTLPPIAGVRTDTQYF. The covered CDR3 bases are TGTGCCAGTAGTACCCTCCCCCCCATAGCGGGAGTTCGCACAGATACG.

The CDR3 sequence: CASSTGGVRSYEQYF. The DNA read from the CDR3 is TGTGCCAGTAGTACAGGAGGTGTCAGGTCCTACGAG. The chain recombines TRBV19 with TRBJ2-7; D may be TRBD2 (5 bases). Read coverage stops 3 residues before the CDR3 terminus; the germline J gene supplies the remainder. Trimming pared 4 bases from V and 1 base from J, leaving 14 bases between. CDR3 length equals 15 residues. The germline gives CDR1 LNHDA, CDR2 SQIVND (reference sequence).

Note on this clone: The read is 3 residues too short to cover the CDR3 end, so that end is filled in from the germline J gene. The J gene is TRBJ2-5, the V gene TRBV2, with 9 bases matching TRBD2. Trimming removed 2 bases from V and 5 bases from J; junction bases left unmatched: 12. The CDR3 spans 17 residues. In germline, CDR1 is SNHLY, CDR2 FYNNEI. The DNA read from the CDR3 is TGTGCCAGCAGTGAACATGGTAGCGGGAGAGGTGGGGAGACC. It specifies CASSEHGSGRGGET. The CDR3 in its entirety is CASSEHGSGRGGETQYF. The full variable domain, in which reference TRBV2 and TRBJ2-5 provide the parts outside the CDR3, is EPEVTQTPSHQVTQMGQEVILRCVPISNHLYFYWYRQILGQKVEFLVSFYNNEISEKSEIFDDQFSVERPDGSNFTLKIRSTKLEDSAMYFCASSEHGSGRGGETQYFGPGTRLLVL.

This clone came up a few times. The read ends 3 residues shy of where the CDR3 ends; the end is completed using the germline J gene. The chain recombines TRBV11-3 with TRBJ2-7; no clear D gene. CDR1 SGHNT and CDR2 YENEEA come from the germline V gene. V was cut by 5 bases and J by 6 bases, with 11 bases left in between. The CDR3 length is 12 residues. CDR3 DNA (partial): TGTGCCAGCAGCCTACACCCGGGCGAG. It yields the protein CASSLHPGE. In full, the CDR3 reads CASSLHPGEQYF. Full variable domain (outside the CDR3, taken from reference TRBV11-3 and TRBJ2-7): EAGVVQSPRYKIIEKKQPVAFWCNPISGHNTLYWYLQNLGQGPELLIRYENEEAVDDSQLPKDRFSAERLKGVDSTLKIQPAELGDSAVYLCASSLHPGEQYFGPGTRLTVT.

This clone was found a few times. Read data end 3 residues before the CDR3 end; the end is taken from the germline J gene. The V and J genes are TRBV7-9 and TRBJ2-3; D is possibly TRBD2 (5 bases). The CDR3 length is 13 residues. Germline V gene sequence: CDR1 SEHNR, CDR2 FQNEAQ (reference sequence). Trimming shortened V by 6 bases and J by 2 bases, and 9 bases separated the two germline ends. The chain's CDR3 is CASSTLATDTQYF. CDR3 DNA, as far as it was read: TGTGCCAGCAGTACCCTAGCCACAGATACG.

A remark on this clone: Sequencing ends 3 residues short of the CDR3 end; the germline J gene provides the rest. The J gene is TRBJ2-4, the V gene TRBV7-3; D may be TRBD2 (6 bases). The CDR3 spans 13 residues. Germline CDR1 is SGHTA and CDR2 is FQGTGA. Trimming shortened V by 1 base and J by 8 bases, and 9 bases separated the two germline ends. Here the CDR3 reads CASSLRRGDIQYF. CDR3 DNA, as far as it was read: TGTGCCAGCAGCTTAAGGCGGGGAGACATT.

A remark on this clone: The CDR3 goes on 3 residues after the read ends, and that part is filled in from the germline J gene. This chain joins TRBV19 and TRBJ2-7, with D perhaps matching TRBD2 (6 bases). Germline CDR1 reads LNHDA; CDR2 reads SQIVND (reference sequence). V lost 1 base and J lost 4, with 11 bases in between. This CDR3 is 14 amino acids long. The CDR3 sequence is CASSIGLELYEQYF. The sequenced CDR3 bases are TGTGCCAGTAGTATAGGACTAGAACTATACGAG.

This clone occurred a few times. Read coverage stops 3 residues before the CDR3 terminus; the germline J gene supplies the remainder. The genes are TRBV18 and TRBJ2-7, with D perhaps matching TRBD1 (5 bases). V gave up 3 bases and J gave up 4 bases, with 7 bases separating them. CDR3 length: 12 amino acids. CDR1 is KGHSH and CDR2 is LQKENI in the germline V gene. CDR3 sequence: CASSPGQYEQYF. Incomplete CDR3 DNA: TGTGCCAGCTCACCGGGGCAATACGAG.

Comments on this clone: Read sequence stops 3 residues before the CDR3 end, and the germline J gene provides the missing end. The chain links TRBV5-1 to TRBJ2-7; perhaps TRBD1 as D (6 bases). The germline CDR1 and CDR2 sequences are SGHRS and YFSETQ. Deletions cut 1 base from V and 1 base from J, with 18 bases between. This CDR3 contains 17 residues. The CDR3 DNA, read in part, is TGCGCCAGCAGCTTGCTCAACGTCGGAACAGGGTCCTACGAG. This gives the protein CASSLLNVGTGSYE. The CDR3 in its entirety is CASSLLNVGTGSYEQYF.

Only a few counts were recorded for this clone. The sequenced CDR3 bases are TGTGCCAGTAAGGGCCAGCCAAGCTACAATGAG. Its protein is CASKGQPSYNE. The whole CDR3 region reads CASKGQPSYNEQFF. The chain combines TRBV19 with TRBJ2-1, with D hard to call. The read gets to within 3 residues of the CDR3 end, and the germline J gene fills in the rest. Germline lookup yields CDR1 LNHDA and CDR2 SQIVND (reference sequence). V was shortened by 7 bases and J by 3 bases, with 13 bases between the two germline ends. This CDR3 is built from 14 residues. Full variable domain (missing parts from reference TRBV19 and TRBJ2-1): DGGITQSPKYLFRKEGQNVTLSCEQNLNHDAMYWYRQDPGQGLRLIYYSQIVNDFQKGDIAEGYSVSREKKESFPLTVTSAQKNPTAFYLCASKGQPSYNEQFFGPGTRLTVL.

A word on this clone: The read gets to within 3 residues of the CDR3 end, and the germline J gene fills in the rest. The V call is TRBV7-3, the J call TRBJ2-1, with 10 bases matching TRBD2. From germline, CDR1 is SGHTA and CDR2 FQGTGA. The CDR3 runs to 14 residues. With 5 bases clipped from V and 7 bases from J, the junction kept 5 bases outside the gene matches. CDR3 protein: CASSALAGRNEQFF. The part of the CDR3 DNA that was read is TGTGCCAGCAGCGCACTAGCGGGGAGGAATGAG.

On this clone: Read sequence stops 3 residues before the CDR3 end, and the germline J gene provides the missing end. The chain joins TRBV7-6 to TRBJ2-7; no definite D call. The V gene lost 5 bases and the J gene lost 4 bases, with 12 bases spanning the gap. CDR3 length equals 13 residues. Germline V lookup: CDR1 SGHVS, CDR2 FNYEAQ. CDR3 DNA, as far as it was read: TGTGCCAGCAGCCCACGGAGAGCGTACGAG. This translates into CASSPRRAYE. The CDR3 as a whole reads CASSPRRAYEQYF. Full variable domain (remainder filled in from reference TRBV7-6 and TRBJ2-7): GAGVSQSPRYKVTKRGQDVALRCDPISGHVSLYWYRQALGQGPEFLTYFNYEAQQDKSGLPNDRFSAERPEGSISTLTIQRTEQRDSAMYRCASSPRRAYEQYFGPGTRLTVT.

For this clone: The read terminates 3 residues ahead of where the CDR3 ends, so the germline J gene completes it. This chain uses TRBV7-8 with TRBJ2-1; D may be TRBD2 (6 bases). Germline assignment: CDR1 SGHVS and CDR2 FQNEAQ. V was shortened by 4 bases and J by 2 bases, with 9 bases between the two germline ends. The CDR3 runs to 14 residues. This CDR3 is CASSSGGPYNEQFF. CDR3 bases read: TGTGCCAGCAGCTCCGGAGGGCCCTACAATGAG.

This clone was counted only a few times. Sequencing ends 3 residues short of the CDR3 end; the germline J gene provides the rest. The rearrangement links TRBV11-2 to TRBJ2-7; 7 bases fit TRBD2. Trimming took 4 bases from V and 6 from J; bases not matched to a gene: 3. The CDR3 totals 12 residues. Germline loops: CDR1 SGHAT, CDR2 FQNNGV. CDR3 bases read: TGTGCCAGCAGCTCTAGCGGTAGCGAG. Amino acids: CASSSSGSE. The entire CDR3 reads CASSSSGSEQYF. Using reference TRBV11-2 and TRBJ2-7 for the parts outside the CDR3, the full variable domain is EAGVAQSPRYKIIEKRQSVAFWCNPISGHATLYWYQQILGQGPKLLIQFQNNGVVDDSQLPKDRFSAERLKGVDSTLKIQPAKLEDSAVYLCASSSSGSEQYFGPGTRLTVT.

Turning to this clone: The read is 3 residues too short to cover the CDR3 end, so that end is filled in from the germline J gene. The chain uses TRBV19 and TRBJ1-3, with D hard to call. From germline, CDR1 is LNHDA and CDR2 SQIVND (reference sequence). Trimming took off 8 bases at V and 0 bases at J, with 14 bases between the two ends. The length of the CDR3 is 15 residues. The sequenced part of the CDR3 DNA is TGTGCCAGTCAATCGACTCCCCACTCTGGAAACACC. Translated, it gives CASQSTPHSGNT. The CDR3 reads in full as CASQSTPHSGNTIYF.

Partial CDR3 DNA: TGCGCCAGCAGCTTCCGACAGGGGGCTTTTCGCCGGTCGGTGGAGACC. The encoded protein is CASSFRQGAFRRSVET. Given in full, the CDR3 is CASSFRQGAFRRSVETQYF. The chain couples TRBV5-1 to TRBJ2-5; TRBD1 aligns across 10 bases. Read data end 3 residues before the CDR3 end; the end is taken from the germline J gene. Per germline, CDR1 SGHRS and CDR2 YFSETQ. The J segment lost 5 bases and the V segment lost 2 bases, leaving 18 bases of the junction unmatched. This CDR3 has 19 residues.

Concerning this clone itself: With the read ending 3 residues before the CDR3 end, the germline J gene is used to fill in that end. This chain links TRBV19 with TRBJ2-2, with TRBD2 matching 14 bases. With 10 bases clipped from V and 2 bases from J, the junction kept 12 bases outside the gene matches. In germline, CDR1 is LNHDA, CDR2 SQIVND (reference sequence). The CDR3 sequence is 18 residues long. The covered CDR3 bases are TGTGCCATAGGCCCCGGACTAGCGGGAGGACCTAACACCGGGGAG. As protein: CAIGPGLAGGPNTGE. The entire CDR3 protein is CAIGPGLAGGPNTGELFF.